The T cell receptor (beta chain) described here comes from a study of T cells after yellow fever vaccination. CDR3 length equals 15 residues. Germline V lookup: CDR1 LGHNA, CDR2 YNFKEQ. V was clipped by 4 bases and J by 2 bases, with 14 bases between them. A universal primer site and UMIs were added as TCR cDNA was made by 5'RACE template switching. TCRdb processed the 5' RACE reads anew with MiXCR; each CDR3 protein has one entry. This table has a few hundred thousand distinct CDR3 sequences, 3.6% appearing once. Sample: PBMCs, taken 15 days after the yellow fever booster vaccination. This receptor was obtained from a man aged 18 to 29 who received the YFV17D yellow fever vaccine. The gene calls are TRBV4-2 and TRBJ2-5, with a weak D call TRBD2 (6 bases). CDR3 region: CASSLSGAWQETQYF. The CDR3 nucleotides are TGTGCCAGCAGCCTTAGCGGCGCGTGGCAAGAGACCCAGTACTTC.